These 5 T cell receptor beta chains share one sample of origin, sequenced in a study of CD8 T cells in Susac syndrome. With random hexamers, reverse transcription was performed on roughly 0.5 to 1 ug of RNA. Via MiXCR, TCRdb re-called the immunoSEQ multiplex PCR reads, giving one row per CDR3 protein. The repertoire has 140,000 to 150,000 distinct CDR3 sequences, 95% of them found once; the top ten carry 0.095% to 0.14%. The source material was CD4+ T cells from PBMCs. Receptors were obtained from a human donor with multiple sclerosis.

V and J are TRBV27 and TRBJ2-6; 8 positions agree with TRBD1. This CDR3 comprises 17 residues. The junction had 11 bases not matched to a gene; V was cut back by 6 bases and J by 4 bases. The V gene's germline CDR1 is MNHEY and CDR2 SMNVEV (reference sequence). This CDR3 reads CASSPGTGITGANVLTF. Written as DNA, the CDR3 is TGTGCCAGCAGCCCCGGGACAGGCATCACGGGGGCCAACGTCCTGACTTTC. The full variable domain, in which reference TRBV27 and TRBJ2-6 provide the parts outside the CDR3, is EAQVTQNPRYLITVTGKKLTVTCSQNMNHEYMSWYRQDPGLGLRQIYYSMNVEVTDKGDVPEGYKVSRKEKRNFPLILESPSPNQTSLYFCASSPGTGITGANVLTFGAGSRLTVL.

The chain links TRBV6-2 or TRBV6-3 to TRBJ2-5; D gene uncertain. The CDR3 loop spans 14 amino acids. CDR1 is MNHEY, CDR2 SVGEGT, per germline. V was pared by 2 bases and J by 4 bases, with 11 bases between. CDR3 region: CASSYASLGETQYF. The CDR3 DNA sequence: TGTGCCAGCAGTTACGCCTCGCTAGGAGAGACCCAGTACTTC.

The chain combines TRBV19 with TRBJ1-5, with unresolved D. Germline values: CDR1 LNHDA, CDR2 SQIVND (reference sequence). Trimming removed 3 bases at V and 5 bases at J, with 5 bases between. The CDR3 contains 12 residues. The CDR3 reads CASSMTYQPQHF. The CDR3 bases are TGTGCCAGTAGTATGACGTATCAGCCCCAGCATTTT.

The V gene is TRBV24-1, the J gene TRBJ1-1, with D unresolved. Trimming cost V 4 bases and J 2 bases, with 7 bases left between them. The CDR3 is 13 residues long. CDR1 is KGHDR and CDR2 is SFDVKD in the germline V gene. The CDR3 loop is CATSEAVNTEAFF. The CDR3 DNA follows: TGTGCCACCAGTGAGGCAGTTAACACTGAAGCTTTCTTT.

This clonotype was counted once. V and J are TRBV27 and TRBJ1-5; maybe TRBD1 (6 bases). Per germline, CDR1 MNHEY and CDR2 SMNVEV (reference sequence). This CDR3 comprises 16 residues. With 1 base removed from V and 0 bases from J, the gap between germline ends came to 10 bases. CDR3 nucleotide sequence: TGTGCCAGCAGTTTATTCGGGGGGCTTAGCAATCAGCCCCAGCATTTT. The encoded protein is CASSLFGGLSNQPQHF.